These 27 T cell receptor beta chains were sequenced from one sample in a study of HIV-infected patients and healthy controls. Antiretroviral therapy had run roughly three months, about 14 weeks, before follow-up blood collection. Whole blood was used without fractionation, so all unsorted peripheral T cells were included. About 500 ng RNA was reverse transcribed with alpha and beta constant-region primers. Each of the alpha and beta chains got its own library through chain-specific third strand synthesis with indices. TCRdb recomputed calls from the 5' RACE reads with MiXCR, one row per CDR3 protein. This repertoire shows roughly 2,000 distinct CDR3 sequences, 11% to 15% found once; its top ten account for about 20%. This specimen was blood, taken during antiretroviral therapy. The receptors come from an adult with HIV infection.

By share of the sample, this clonotype is medium-sized. The chain links TRBV12-3 or TRBV12-4 to TRBJ1-2; TRBD1 matches 10 bases. CDR3 length: 15 amino acids. Trimming took 6 bases from V and 2 from J; bases not matched to a gene: 6. The CDR3 region has the DNA TGTGCCAGCAGGCACCGGGGACAGGGGAACTATGGCTACACCTTC. This gives the protein CASRHRGQGNYGYTF.

By sample share, this clonotype is medium-sized. V and J are TRBV5-4 and TRBJ2-3; D is possibly TRBD1 or TRBD2 (5 bases each). In germline, CDR1 is SGHNT, CDR2 YYREEE (reference sequence). V was pared by 2 bases and J by 4 bases, with 14 bases between. The CDR3 contains 15 residues. The CDR3 DNA follows: TGTGCCAGCAGCTTAGAGGGTATAGGGGCAGATACGCAGTATTTT. This sequence encodes CASSLEGIGADTQYF. The full variable domain, rest sourced from reference TRBV5-4 and TRBJ2-3, is ETGVTQSPTHLIKTRGQQVTLRCSSQSGHNTVSWYQQALGQGPQFIFQYYREEENGRGNFPPRFSGLQFPNYSSELNVNALELDDSALYLCASSLEGIGADTQYFGPGTRLTVL.

This clonotype counts as medium-sized. This chain uses TRBV5-6 with TRBJ2-7; possible D gene TRBD2, 6 bases. CDR1 and CDR2 from the germline V gene are SGHDT and YYEEEE. The ends were cut back, 3 bases at V and 5 bases at J, with 15 bases in the middle. CDR3 length equals 14 residues. CDR3 sequence: CASSSGTSGNEQYF. The DNA of the CDR3 is TGTGCCAGCAGCTCCGGGACTTCGGGCAACGAGCAGTACTTC. Drawing the rest from reference TRBV5-6 and TRBJ2-7, the complete variable domain is DAGVTQSPTHLIKTRGQQVTLRCSPKSGHDTVSWYQQALGQGPQFIFQYYEEEERQRGNFPDRFSGHQFPNYSSELNVNALLLGDSALYLCASSSGTSGNEQYFGPGTRLTVT.

Concerning this clonotype itself: It may be a read error: a sequence one base away is much more abundant. The V call is TRBV29-1, the J call TRBJ1-2, with no clear D. The CDR3 runs 11 residues. Germline V gene sequence: CDR1 SQVTM, CDR2 ANQGSEA. The CDR3 DNA reads TGCAGCGTTGAGGAAAACTATGACTACACCTTC. Residues: CSVEENYDYTF.

This rearrangement joins TRBV7-2 to TRBJ2-6; the D gene is possibly TRBD2 (6 bases). Germline CDR1 and CDR2: SGHTA and FQGNSA. The CDR3 contains 16 residues. Trimming took off 6 bases at V and 2 bases at J, with 14 bases between the two ends. The CDR3 loop is CASSLDPGAGANVLTF. The CDR3 region has the DNA TGTGCCAGCAGTCTAGACCCGGGAGCTGGGGCCAACGTCCTGACTTTC. Complete variable domain (other parts from reference TRBV7-2 and TRBJ2-6): GAGVSQSPSNKVTEKGKDVELRCDPISGHTALYWYRQSLGQGLEFLIYFQGNSAPDKSGLPSDRFSAERTGGSVSTLTIQRTQQEDSAVYLCASSLDPGAGANVLTFGAGSRLTVL.

Relative to its sample, this clonotype is medium-sized. The V call is TRBV30, the J call TRBJ2-2; 9 bases fit TRBD1. The ends lost 3 bases at V and 7 bases at J; junction bases unmatched: 3. Germline loops: CDR1 GTSNPN, CDR2 SVGIG (reference sequence). This CDR3 is built from 13 residues. CDR3 sequence reads: CAWRGTGHGELFF. For the CDR3, the DNA is TGTGCCTGGAGAGGGACAGGGCACGGGGAGCTGTTTTTT.

This clonotype counts as medium-sized. Written as DNA, the CDR3 is TGTGCCAGCAGGTTCAGGGGAAACACTGAAGCTTTCTTT. This gives the protein CASRFRGNTEAFF. The V gene is TRBV12-3 or TRBV12-4, the J gene TRBJ1-1; D perhaps matches TRBD1 (6 bases). The CDR3 loop spans 13 amino acids. V gave up 6 bases and J gave up 2 bases, with 10 bases separating them.

This clonotype is classed as medium-sized (0.01 to 0.1%). The chain links TRBV10-3 to TRBJ2-7, with 11 bases lining up with TRBD1. The CDR3 is made up of 17 amino acids. From germline, CDR1 is ENHRY and CDR2 SYGVKD. The V gene end was trimmed by 1 base and the J gene end by 1 base; junction bases not matched to a gene: 6. The CDR3 is CAISEYGQGASSYEQYF. DNA for the CDR3: TGTGCCATCAGTGAGTATGGACAGGGGGCAAGTTCCTACGAGCAGTACTTC.

This clonotype counts as medium-sized. V gene TRBV5-1 combines with J gene TRBJ2-7, with 9 positions matching TRBD1. This CDR3 spans 14 amino acids. After removal of 3 bases from V and 5 bases from J, the junction contained 6 bases not matched to a gene. The germline V gene encodes CDR1 SGHRS and CDR2 YFSETQ. The CDR3, as DNA: TGCGCCAGCAGCTACTACAGGGGGCAGAACGAGCAGTACTTC. Translating gives CASSYYRGQNEQYF.

This clonotype is termed medium-sized. The chain's CDR3 is CASSLPGSLQETQYF. The DNA for the CDR3 is TGTGCCAGCAGTTTACCGGGCAGCTTGCAAGAGACCCAGTACTTC. The V gene is TRBV28, the J gene TRBJ2-5; D is unresolved. The germline gives CDR1 MDHEN, CDR2 SYDVKM. V lost 2 bases, J lost 2 bases, and 12 bases lay in between. This CDR3 is built from 15 residues.

This clonotype occurred many times. CDR3 DNA: TGTGCCAGTAGTTATGCAGGCATGGGAGGGGCGAGCAATGAGCAGTTCTTC. This codes for CASSYAGMGGASNEQFF. The rearrangement uses TRBV19 and TRBJ2-1; 7 bases agree with TRBD2. The trim removed 5 bases at V and 6 bases at J, leaving 16 bases unmatched. From germline, CDR1 is LNHDA and CDR2 SQIVND (reference sequence). The CDR3 loop spans 17 amino acids.

The V and J genes are TRBV5-1 and TRBJ2-2, with 10 positions matching TRBD2. With 1 base clipped from V and 2 bases from J, the junction kept 8 bases outside the gene matches. Germline assignment: CDR1 SGHRS and CDR2 YFSETQ. CDR3 length equals 18 residues. Written as DNA, the CDR3 is TGCGCCAGCAGCTTGCCCCCCCGGACTAGCGGAAACACCGGGGAGCTGTTTTTT. Translation: CASSLPPRTSGNTGELFF.

This clonotype is medium-sized by share. The CDR3: CSANWGAAAEKLFF. The DNA of the CDR3 is TGCAGTGCTAATTGGGGGGCCGCGGCTGAAAAACTGTTTTTT. V is TRBV20-1 and J is TRBJ1-4, with D maybe TRBD1 (6 bases). V lost 4 bases, J lost 7 bases, and 16 bases lay in between. Per the germline V gene, CDR1 is DFQATT and CDR2 is SNEGSKA (reference sequence). The CDR3 has 14 residues.

Concerning this clonotype: Relative to the germline gene, one junction end is altered; a read error may explain this. The CDR3 DNA sequence: TGTGCCAGCAGTTTTGGACGGTCAAATCAGCCCCAGAATTTT. Encoded protein: CASSFGRSNQPQNF. This chain uses TRBV12-3 or TRBV12-4 with TRBJ1-5, with no clear D. The CDR3 spans 14 residues.

This clonotype is judged medium-sized. This rearrangement joins TRBV4-3 to TRBJ2-1; 13 bases agree with TRBD2. The V segment lost 0 bases and the J segment 8 bases; nucleotides outside the gene matches: 1. The germline V gene encodes CDR1 LGHNA and CDR2 YSLEER. CDR3 length: 15 residues. CDR3: CASSQELAGGYEQFF. CDR3 nucleotides: TGCGCCAGCAGCCAAGAACTAGCGGGAGGGTATGAGCAGTTCTTC.

Ten or more counts support this clonotype. The chain has TRBV5-1 and TRBJ2-5, with 12 nucleotides matching TRBD2. J lost 2 bases, V lost 3 bases, and 11 bases had no gene match. There are 18 residues in the CDR3. CDR1 and CDR2 (germline): SGHRS, YFSETQ. Here the CDR3 reads CASSSRLAGDRGQETQYF. In DNA, the CDR3 is TGCGCCAGCAGCTCCCGACTAGCGGGGGATAGGGGACAAGAGACCCAGTACTTC.

This clonotype counts as medium-sized. The V gene is TRBV27, the J gene TRBJ2-7; D uncertain. In germline, CDR1 is MNHEY, CDR2 SMNVEV (reference sequence). Trimming took 5 bases from V and 0 from J, leaving 5 bases between them. The CDR3 consists of 12 residues. The CDR3 nucleotides read TGTGCCAGCAGTCAGAGCTCCTACGAGCAGTACTTC. Encoded protein: CASSQSSYEQYF.

This clonotype is classed as medium-sized (0.01 to 0.1%). The chain employs TRBV30 and TRBJ1-1; D gene ambiguous. The CDR3 runs to 14 residues. V was clipped by 1 base and J by 1 base, with 10 bases between them. Germline V gene data show CDR1 as GTSNPN and CDR2 as SVGIG (reference sequence). The CDR3 loop is CAWSGRVGNTEAFF. In DNA form, the CDR3 reads TGTGCCTGGAGTGGAAGGGTAGGGAACACTGAAGCTTTCTTT.

As concerns this clonotype: One junction end does not reproduce the germline sequence, and a read error may be involved. The chain employs TRBV5-1 and TRBJ1-3, with D perhaps matching TRBD1 (6 bases). The CDR3 is 15 amino acids. Germline V gene sequence: CDR1 SGHRS, CDR2 YFSETQ. The CDR3 spells CASRLEGGSGNTIYF. Written as DNA, the CDR3 is TGCGCCAGCAGATTGGAGGGGGGCTCTGGAAACACCATATATTTT.

Only a few counts were recorded for this clonotype. Here the CDR3 DNA reads TGCGCCAGCAGCTTGGCGGCGGGAGCCGCTTACAATGAGCAGTTCTTC. As protein: CASSLAAGAAYNEQFF. The chain has TRBV5-1 and TRBJ2-1; 7 bases align to TRBD2. Germline loops: CDR1 SGHRS, CDR2 YFSETQ. This CDR3 comprises 16 residues. V was pared by 0 bases and J by 4 bases, with 7 bases of the junction left unmatched.

This clonotype is labeled as large. The rearrangement joins TRBV7-8 to TRBJ1-1; 7 bases map to TRBD1. The V gene end was trimmed by 5 bases and the J gene end by 6 bases; junction bases not matched to a gene: 9. The CDR3 spans 14 residues. The V gene's germline CDR1 is SGHVS and CDR2 FQNEAQ. CDR3 DNA: TGTGCCAGCAGCCTCGACAGGGTCAAGGCTGAAGCTTTCTTT. Its protein product is CASSLDRVKAEAFF.

This clonotype is deemed medium-sized. The rearrangement uses TRBV7-9 and TRBJ2-6; D gene unclear. From germline, CDR1 is SEHNR and CDR2 FQNEAQ (reference sequence). This CDR3 comprises 17 residues. Trimming took 5 bases from V and 0 from J, leaving 14 bases between them. The CDR3 sequence: CASSPKAVVSGANVLTF. CDR3 bases: TGTGCCAGCAGCCCCAAGGCAGTTGTCTCTGGGGCCAACGTCCTGACTTTC.

For this clonotype: A read error is possible here, since a much larger clone lies one base away. This chain links TRBV7-8 with TRBJ2-1; D gene unclear. CDR3 length: 16 amino acids. Germline loops: CDR1 SGHVS, CDR2 FQNEAQ. The V end was cut by 5 bases, the J end by 1 base, with 15 bases between. DNA for the CDR3: TGTGCCAGCAGCCCCCACGACTCATATTCCTACAATGAGCAGTTCTTC. The encoded protein is CASSPHDSYSYNEQFF.

This clonotype is judged large (0.1 to 1%). An end of the junction does not agree with germline; a read error may underlie this. The gene calls are TRBV29-1 and TRBJ2-1; 11 nucleotides align to TRBD2. This CDR3 spans 15 amino acids. The V gene's germline CDR1 is SQVTM and CDR2 ANQGSEA. The CDR3 sequence is CSVAPLAGGYDEQFF. CDR3 in DNA: TGCAGCGTCGCCCCCCTAGCGGGAGGCTACGATGAGCAGTTCTTC.

By its share, this clonotype is large. The chain carries TRBV27 and TRBJ2-3, with D maybe TRBD1 (6 bases). CDR3 length equals 14 residues. In germline, CDR1 is MNHEY, CDR2 SMNVEV (reference sequence). V gave up 2 bases and J gave up 10 bases, with 16 bases separating them. Here the CDR3 reads CASSLSRGTGAQYF. CDR3 nucleotide sequence: TGTGCCAGCAGTTTAAGCAGGGGCACGGGTGCGCAGTATTTT.

Here the CDR3 reads CASSPPPRGGEQFF. The CDR3 DNA is TGTGCCAGCAGTCCACCCCCCCGAGGGGGCGAGCAGTTCTTC. The chain recombines TRBV12-3 or TRBV12-4 with TRBJ2-1; 7 nucleotides match TRBD1. This CDR3 is built from 14 residues. After removal of 5 bases from V and 10 bases from J, the junction contained 11 bases not matched to a gene.

A note on this clonotype: This may come from a read error, since a much larger clone is one base off. The chain is built from TRBV29-1 and TRBJ2-5, with 8 positions matching TRBD1. Germline CDR1 SQVTM, CDR2 ANQGSEA. This CDR3 comprises 15 residues. CDR3 in amino acids: CSVEGGTGIQETKYF. Here the CDR3 DNA reads TGCAGCGTTGAAGGGGGGACAGGTATACAAGAGACCAAGTACTTC.